This TCR beta chain comes out of a study of blood T cell repertoires in COVID-19. In the study overall: Samples of COVID-19 (acute and convalescent) were obtained from the United States, Italy and Spain.

Per the original data handling: Estimation of nucleated cell counts was performed using reference gene primer amplification. The protocol was immunoSEQ multiplex PCR, while the TCRdb copy is restricted to in-frame clones and leaves out a portion. That table is the source of V, J and clone size, and D and trimming were worked out from the DNA. The repertoire holds 280,000 or so clones, approximately 86% seen once, with approximately 2.2% in the top ten. This clone was detected once. CDR3 length equals 18 residues. Germline values: CDR1 MGHRA, CDR2 YSYEKL. The V and J ends lost 0 bases and 3 bases, in that order; junction bases with no gene match: 11.

The sequence was obtained from a woman in her twenties or thirties who had recovered from COVID-19. This sequence joins TRBV4-1 and TRBJ1-1; 9 nucleotides match TRBD1. Sequencing was carried out using peripheral blood. In DNA, the CDR3 is TGCGCCAGCAGCCAAGACGAGGGACAGGGCAGTTTGGACACTGAAGCTTTCTTT. Residues: CASSQDEGQGSLDTEAFF.